This T cell receptor beta chain was documented in a study of blood T cell repertoires in COVID-19. Turning to the study itself: In each case, the material was cDNA or gDNA derived from T cells, B-cell-depleted T cells, or PBMCs.

As originally analysed: Amplifying reference gene primers gave estimates of nucleated cell counts. Using immunoSEQ multiplex PCR, the repertoire was profiled, and TCRdb retains in-frame clones only, with some absent. The DNA gave D and trimming, while V, J and clone size come from that table. The sample contains around 300,000 clones, approximately 89% of which appear only once. Individuals drawn from around 25 US areas were about 18 to 90 years old. Cohort 3 recovery required two negative PCRs, clearance, or symptom resolution. This clonotype was sampled from a woman in her sixties or seventies who had recovered from COVID-19. Source material: PBMCs or T cells enriched from blood (not recorded which).

Here the CDR3 reads CASSSGLAGLYEQYF. The CDR3 DNA follows: TGTGCCAGCAGTTCGGGACTAGCGGGACTCTACGAGCAGTACTTC. This rearrangement joins TRBV27 to TRBJ2-7; 13 bases are shared with TRBD2. Trimming took 4 bases from V and 3 from J; bases not matched to a gene: 3. This CDR3 region has 15 residues. In germline, CDR1 is MNHEY, CDR2 SMNVEV (reference sequence).